This TCR beta chain came from a study of blood T cell repertoires in COVID-19. Authors' processing steps: Reference gene primer amplification in the assay estimated nucleated cell counts. Method: immunoSEQ multiplex PCR; TCRdb's copy keeps in-frame clones and lacks some. Clonal size and the V and J genes are those of that table, whereas D and trimming came from the DNA. The table includes 250,000 to 350,000 clones, approximately 91% detected once. Per germline, CDR1 LNHDA and CDR2 SQIVND (reference sequence). The CDR3 has 13 residues. V lost 8 bases, J lost 7 bases, and 15 bases lay in between. The origin of this receptor is a woman aged 40-49 years who had recovered from COVID-19. This chain uses TRBV19 with TRBJ1-5; the D is unclear. Material: peripheral blood. The CDR3 DNA sequence: TGTGCCAGTCACGGACCGGACTTCCAGCCCCAGCATTTT. Encoded protein: CASHGPDFQPQHF.